This T cell receptor (beta chain) was recorded in a study of CD8+CD57+ T cells in acquired aplastic anemia. As for the study in general: Average DNA yield from sorted CD4+ and CD8+ cells was around 3 ug.

The CDR3 is 16 amino acids. The V and J ends lost 4 bases and 2 bases, in that order; junction bases with no gene match: 4. Germline CDR1 is SGHVS and CDR2 is FNYEAQ. Patients included in sequencing had previously demonstrated CD8+CD57+ cell expansion by flow cytometry. TCR beta VDJ combinations and CDR3 sequences were profiled from genomic DNA. TCRdb called the reads again in MiXCR, with one record for every CDR3 protein. Here the sample spans more than 250,000 distinct CDR3 sequences, roughly 82% being singletons. This chain joins TRBV7-6 and TRBJ2-1; 11 bases agree with TRBD1. Sequenced sample: sorted CD4+, CD8+, or CD8+CD57+ T cells (not recorded which) from PBMCs. The clonotype originates from a human donor with aplastic anemia. CDR3 nucleotides: TGTGCCAGCAGCTCGGACAGGGGGCGTACCTACAATGAGCAGTTCTTC. Translated: CASSSDRGRTYNEQFF.